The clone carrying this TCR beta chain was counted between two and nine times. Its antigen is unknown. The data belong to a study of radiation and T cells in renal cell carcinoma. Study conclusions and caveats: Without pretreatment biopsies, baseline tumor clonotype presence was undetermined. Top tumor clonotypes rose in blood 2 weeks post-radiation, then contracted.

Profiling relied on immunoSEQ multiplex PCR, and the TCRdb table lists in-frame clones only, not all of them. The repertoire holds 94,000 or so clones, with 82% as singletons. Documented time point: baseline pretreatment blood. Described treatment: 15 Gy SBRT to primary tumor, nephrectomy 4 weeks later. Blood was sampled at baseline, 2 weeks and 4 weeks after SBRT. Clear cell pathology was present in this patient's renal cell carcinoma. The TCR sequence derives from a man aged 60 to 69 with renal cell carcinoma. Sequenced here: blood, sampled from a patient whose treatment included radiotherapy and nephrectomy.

CDR3 protein: CASSLTVLTDTQYF. CDR3 coding DNA: TGTGCCAGCAGCCTCACGGTCCTCACAGATACGCAGTATTTT. This chain links TRBV4-2 with TRBJ2-3; D ambiguous. The CDR3 has 14 residues. Germline-derived CDR1 and CDR2 are LGHNA and YNFKEQ. V was shortened by 4 bases and J by 2 bases, with 10 bases between the two germline ends.